This is a list of T cell receptor beta chains from one sample in a study of blood T cell repertoires in COVID-19. Sequencing was performed with immunoSEQ multiplex PCR; in TCRdb, only in-frame clones are kept and a portion is missing. The data hold 250,000 to 350,000 clones, with about nine tenths observed a single time. The specimen was PBMCs or T cells enriched from blood (not recorded which). The source of these receptors is a woman aged 18-35 years who had recovered from COVID-19. The conserved cysteine and the conserved F or W are not part of the CDR3 here. Each record gives: V gene, D gene, J gene, CDR3 protein. A D gene is named only where the DNA matches it firmly.

v_gene: TRBV27
d_gene: .
j_gene: TRBJ2-1
CDR3aa: ASSFGGVLNEQF

v_gene: TRBV11-2
d_gene: TRBD1
j_gene: TRBJ1-1
CDR3aa: ASSFGVGQGNTEAF

v_gene: TRBV2
d_gene: .
j_gene: TRBJ2-1
CDR3aa: ASSTGTSNEQF

v_gene: TRBV9
d_gene: TRBD2
j_gene: TRBJ2-3
CDR3aa: ASSETSGEGTQY

v_gene: TRBV24-1
d_gene: .
j_gene: TRBJ1-2
CDR3aa: ATSENDRPNGYT

v_gene: TRBV28
d_gene: TRBD1
j_gene: TRBJ1-6
CDR3aa: ASRSGGGASYNSPLH

v_gene: TRBV18
d_gene: TRBD1
j_gene: TRBJ1-4
CDR3aa: ASSPRDSTKEKLF

v_gene: TRBV7-9
d_gene: TRBD1
j_gene: TRBJ1-2
CDR3aa: ASSLIQGGYGYT

v_gene: TRBV5-6
d_gene: .
j_gene: TRBJ2-3
CDR3aa: ASSLEWTSTDTQY

v_gene: TRBV5-1
d_gene: TRBD1
j_gene: TRBJ1-1
CDR3aa: ASSTTGGRPPH

v_gene: TRBV28
d_gene: .
j_gene: TRBJ1-5
CDR3aa: ASSFLGNQPQH

v_gene: TRBV4-1
d_gene: TRBD1
j_gene: TRBJ1-2
CDR3aa: ASSQVGQVYYGYT

v_gene: TRBV10-3
d_gene: TRBD1
j_gene: TRBJ2-2
CDR3aa: AISSGTEITGELF

v_gene: TRBV7-3
d_gene: TRBD1
j_gene: TRBJ1-5
CDR3aa: ASGWETGNNQPQH

v_gene: TRBV12-3/TRBV12-4
d_gene: TRBD1
j_gene: TRBJ1-2
CDR3aa: ASSPGQTYGYT

v_gene: TRBV3-1/TRBV3-2
d_gene: .
j_gene: TRBJ1-1
CDR3aa: ASSHERSGIGMNTEAF

v_gene: TRBV6-5
d_gene: .
j_gene: TRBJ1-3
CDR3aa: AGQEGIGPGNTIY

v_gene: TRBV18
d_gene: TRBD1
j_gene: TRBJ1-3
CDR3aa: ASSQRQRQGAGNTIY

v_gene: TRBV12-5
d_gene: TRBD2
j_gene: TRBJ2-3
CDR3aa: ASGLPSGGSDTQY

v_gene: TRBV18
d_gene: .
j_gene: TRBJ1-1
CDR3aa: ASSTRGQNTEAF

v_gene: TRBV6-4
d_gene: TRBD1
j_gene: TRBJ2-1
CDR3aa: ASSDSIGTVLF

v_gene: TRBV7-9
d_gene: TRBD2
j_gene: TRBJ2-3
CDR3aa: ASSSTIATSASTDTQY

v_gene: TRBV9
d_gene: .
j_gene: TRBJ1-1
CDR3aa: ASSPGTRAEAF

v_gene: TRBV4-1
d_gene: .
j_gene: TRBJ2-1
CDR3aa: ASSQSYYNEQF

v_gene: TRBV9
d_gene: TRBD2
j_gene: TRBJ2-1
CDR3aa: ASSVGGGTSKQF

v_gene: TRBV7-3
d_gene: .
j_gene: TRBJ1-1
CDR3aa: ASSLMSGGQLTEAF

v_gene: TRBV25-1
d_gene: .
j_gene: TRBJ1-6
CDR3aa: ASSEGGTGNNSPLH

v_gene: TRBV9
d_gene: TRBD1
j_gene: TRBJ2-1
CDR3aa: ASSLTRTGIHEQF

v_gene: TRBV15
d_gene: .
j_gene: TRBJ1-1
CDR3aa: ATSRQGSATEAF

v_gene: TRBV2
d_gene: .
j_gene: TRBJ2-3
CDR3aa: ASIREALENTQY

v_gene: TRBV28
d_gene: TRBD1
j_gene: TRBJ1-2
CDR3aa: ASRRPTGGHGYT

v_gene: TRBV28
d_gene: TRBD1
j_gene: TRBJ1-1
CDR3aa: ASSQPGQMNTEAF

v_gene: TRBV4-2
d_gene: TRBD1
j_gene: TRBJ2-1
CDR3aa: ASSQETGDYNEQF

v_gene: TRBV18
d_gene: TRBD2
j_gene: TRBJ2-2
CDR3aa: ASSPSLGLAGGISTGELF

v_gene: TRBV28
d_gene: TRBD2
j_gene: TRBJ2-7
CDR3aa: ASTPGGSLSYEQY

v_gene: TRBV25-1
d_gene: .
j_gene: TRBJ2-3
CDR3aa: ASSEFSGLSDTQY

v_gene: TRBV7-8
d_gene: .
j_gene: TRBJ1-5
CDR3aa: ASSLAGTGDQPQH

v_gene: TRBV5-1
d_gene: TRBD1
j_gene: TRBJ1-6
CDR3aa: ASSLGTGALH

v_gene: TRBV5-4
d_gene: .
j_gene: TRBJ1-1
CDR3aa: ASSAGTMNTEAF

v_gene: TRBV3-1/TRBV3-2
d_gene: TRBD1
j_gene: TRBJ1-2
CDR3aa: ASSQAFGQGVNGYT

v_gene: TRBV5-5
d_gene: .
j_gene: TRBJ1-6
CDR3aa: ASSLETAGGNSPLH

v_gene: TRBV7-8
d_gene: .
j_gene: TRBJ1-1
CDR3aa: ASSFPNRDTEAF

v_gene: TRBV29-1
d_gene: .
j_gene: TRBJ2-7
CDR3aa: SVKLGAYEQY